This T cell receptor (beta chain) was profiled in a study of blood T cell repertoires in COVID-19. Study as a whole: Samples came from the United States, Italy and Spain, spanning acute and convalescent COVID-19. Nucleic acid was either cDNA or gDNA, and it came from T cells, B-cell-depleted T cells, or PBMCs.

Source study methods: Using reference gene primer amplification, nucleated cell counts were estimated. Generated by immunoSEQ multiplex PCR, the TCRdb table keeps only in-frame clones and is missing some. V and J calls and clone size are given by that table; D and trimming were obtained from the DNA. The sample holds 150,000 or so clones, around 90% seen once. This clone came up a few times. Participants' own reports of clinical history determined their cohort assignment. Unmatched junction bases numbered 4, after V lost 0 bases and J lost 3 bases. Per germline, CDR1 MNHEY and CDR2 SVGAGI. The CDR3 runs 15 residues.

This chain uses TRBV6-5 with TRBJ2-7, with 8 bases matching TRBD1. This TCR derives from a woman aged 40 to 50 who had been exposed to COVID-19. Source material: PBMCs or T cells enriched from blood (not recorded which). CDR3 in DNA: TGTGCCAGCAGTTACTCCGGACAGGGATACTACGAGCAGTACTTC. This encodes CASSYSGQGYYEQYF.